The 18 T cell receptor beta chains below all came from one sample that was sequenced in a study of regulatory T cells in long-lasting Graves disease. The time point was: newly diagnosed GD, antithyroid drugs for less than 3 months. Researchers made the TCR library from RNA that was extracted from PBMCs. Assembly of TCR beta libraries relied on iRepertoire HTBI primers together with Arm-PCR of CDR3 regions. From the multiplex PCR reads, TCRdb called clonotypes with MiXCR, one entry per CDR3 protein. This sample carries around 460,000 distinct CDR3 sequences, around 15% of them seen once, and the ten largest clones take about 15%. This sample also appeared in a second study, on T cells in Graves' hyperthyroidism and ophthalmopathy.

The material was peripheral blood mononuclear cells (PBMCs), obtained at new diagnosis, from a patient treated with antithyroid drugs. The receptors originated from a woman aged 45-65 years with Graves disease.

Many counts were recorded for this clonotype. The genes are TRBV5-1 and TRBJ2-3, with D hard to call. The CDR3 has 13 amino acids. Germline CDR1 reads SGHRS; CDR2 reads YFSETQ. The V gene lost 0 bases and the J gene lost 8 bases, with 10 bases spanning the gap. The DNA for the CDR3 is TGCGCCAGCAGCTTGGCCGGGCAGTCTACGCAGTATTTT. As protein: CASSLAGQSTQYF.

This clonotype was picked up many times. The chain combines TRBV28 with TRBJ2-5; 7 bases agree with TRBD2. CDR3 length: 14 amino acids. CDR1 and CDR2 from the germline V gene are MDHEN and SYDVKM. Trimming at V came to 4 bases and at J to 3 bases, leaving 5 bases not matched to a gene. The CDR3 coding sequence is TGTGCCAGCAGTTCAAGTCTAGCGGAAGAGACCCAGTACTTC. This translates into CASSSSLAEETQYF. Looking up the rest from reference TRBV28 and TRBJ2-5 gives the full variable domain: DVKVTQSSRYLVKRTGEKVFLECVQDMDHENMFWYRQDPGLGLRLIYFSYDVKMKEKGDIPEGYSVSREKKERFSLILESASTNQTSMYLCASSSSLAEETQYFGPGTRLLVL.

This clonotype was picked up many times. The chain links TRBV29-1 to TRBJ1-2; tentative D call: TRBD1 (5 bases). Germline V lookup: CDR1 SQVTM, CDR2 ANQGSEA. Trimming removed 5 bases from V and 6 bases from J, with 19 bases in between. The CDR3 loop spans 14 amino acids. CDR3: CSVQAGWFIDGYTF. DNA for the CDR3: TGCAGCGTTCAGGCAGGGTGGTTTATTGATGGCTACACCTTC.

This clonotype was found many times. The CDR3 coding sequence is TGTGCCAGCAGCCAAGATTCAGGGGTGAATGAGCAGTTCTTC. Translating it yields CASSQDSGVNEQFF. The gene calls are TRBV3-1 and TRBJ2-1; D is perhaps TRBD1 (6 bases). CDR3 length: 14 residues. Deletions cut 0 bases from V and 7 bases from J, with 10 bases between. Germline values: CDR1 LGHDT, CDR2 YNNKEL (reference sequence).

This sequence joins TRBV9 and TRBJ1-6; 7 nucleotides agree with TRBD1. Trimming took 0 bases from V and 7 from J; bases not matched to a gene: 4. Germline CDR1 and CDR2: SGDLS and YYNGEE. The CDR3 has 15 amino acids. The CDR3 spells CASSVAGTENSPLHF. CDR3 coding DNA: TGTGCCAGCAGCGTAGCGGGGACAGAAAATTCACCCCTCCACTTT. The whole variable domain, remainder taken from reference TRBV9 and TRBJ1-6, is DSGVTQTPKHLITATGQRVTLRCSPRSGDLSVYWYQQSLDQGLQFLIQYYNGEERAKGNILERFSAQQFPDLHSELNLSSLELGDSALYFCASSVAGTENSPLHFGNGTRLTVT.

This clonotype was observed a few times. The chain joins TRBV29-1 to TRBJ1-1; D gene uncertain. V was clipped by 4 bases and J by 8 bases, with 11 bases between them. This CDR3 has 11 residues. Germline V gives CDR1 SQVTM, CDR2 ANQGSEA. This CDR3 reads CSVVRIYEAFF. The CDR3 DNA is TGCAGCGTTGTTAGAATATACGAAGCTTTCTTT. Looking up the rest from reference TRBV29-1 and TRBJ1-1 gives the full variable domain: SAVISQKPSRDICQRGTSLTIQCQVDSQVTMMFWYRQQPGQSLTLIATANQGSEATYESGFVIDKFPISRPNLTFSTLTVSNMSPEDSSIYLCSVVRIYEAFFGQGTRLTVV.

Only a few counts were recorded for this clonotype. V is TRBV12-3 or TRBV12-4 and J is TRBJ2-3; 7 bases line up with TRBD2. V lost 4 bases to trimming and J lost 2 bases; unmatched junction nucleotides: 9. This CDR3 is 16 amino acids long. CDR3 residues: CASSYSSGQITDTQYF. In DNA form, the CDR3 reads TGTGCCAGCAGTTACTCTAGCGGCCAAATCACAGATACGCAGTATTTT.

V is TRBV5-5 and J is TRBJ2-1; 7 bases map to TRBD1. Unmatched junction bases numbered 4, after V lost 4 bases and J lost 0 bases. Germline V lookup: CDR1 SGHKS, CDR2 YYEKEE (reference sequence). The CDR3 has 15 residues. The CDR3 is CASSEGADSYNEQFF. In nucleotides, the CDR3 is TGTGCCAGCAGCGAGGGGGCGGACTCCTACAATGAGCAGTTCTTC.

This clonotype has a handful of counts. V and J are TRBV19 and TRBJ2-7, with 14 bases aligning to TRBD2. The junction had 10 bases not matched to a gene; V was cut back by 0 bases and J by 3 bases. The CDR3 covers 19 residues. The germline CDR1 and CDR2 sequences are LNHDA and SQIVND (reference sequence). The CDR3 DNA reads as TGTGCCAGTAGTATAGACCACGGGACTAGCGGGAGTTTACGCTACGAGCAGTACTTC. Its translation: CASSIDHGTSGSLRYEQYF.

This clonotype has a count of ten or more. The V call is TRBV28, the J call TRBJ2-7, with D perhaps matching TRBD1 or TRBD2 (5 bases each). CDR1 and CDR2 from the germline V gene are MDHEN and SYDVKM. Trimming left V 5 bases short and J 1 base short, with 15 bases between. The CDR3 spans 15 residues. CDR3 bases: TGTGCCAGCAGTCCCCCCGGGGCACCGTCCTACGAGCAGTACTTC. Translated, it gives CASSPPGAPSYEQYF.

This rearrangement joins TRBV10-3 to TRBJ1-1; 8 nucleotides agree with TRBD1. The CDR3 is 13 residues long. The germline CDR1 and CDR2 sequences are ENHRY and SYGVKD. The V segment lost 3 bases and the J segment 5 bases; nucleotides outside the gene matches: 2. The CDR3 loop reads CAISDTGGTEAFF. The CDR3 region has the DNA TGTGCCATCAGTGATACAGGGGGGACTGAAGCTTTCTTT.

In its sample, this clonotype was seen many times. The rearrangement links TRBV27 to TRBJ2-5, with a tentative D call TRBD2 (6 bases). The germline CDR1 and CDR2 sequences are MNHEY and SMNVEV (reference sequence). CDR3 length: 17 residues. V lost 6 bases and J 5 bases, leaving 25 bases between the germline ends. CDR3 residues: CASRAGGWEQAGETQYF. CDR3 bases: TGTGCCAGCAGAGCAGGAGGGTGGGAACAAGCCGGGGAGACCCAGTACTTC.

This clonotype was recorded a few times. The chain employs TRBV10-3 and TRBJ2-5; 9 bases match TRBD2. Losses at the gene ends were 10 bases for V and 2 bases for J; bases not matched to a gene: 11. The germline V gene has CDR1 ENHRY and CDR2 SYGVKD. This CDR3 is 15 amino acids long. The CDR3 coding sequence is TGTGCCACCACTGCTAGCGGGACCCTACAAGAGACCCAGTACTTC. This gives the protein CATTASGTLQETQYF.

This clonotype came up many times. V is TRBV2 and J is TRBJ1-2, with D perhaps matching TRBD1 (6 bases). CDR3 size: 15 residues. The ends were cut back, 8 bases at V and 4 bases at J, with 20 bases in the middle. Germline values: CDR1 SNHLY, CDR2 FYNNEI. DNA of the CDR3: TGTGCCAGCTATATTTCTGGACAGAGATCCTATGGCTACACCTTC. This sequence encodes CASYISGQRSYGYTF.

This clonotype was seen once. Given a much more abundant clone one base away, this may be a read error. J is TRBJ1-5 and V is TRBV6-2 or TRBV6-3; 9 nucleotides match TRBD1. The CDR3 loop spans 17 amino acids. Germline CDR1 is MNHEY and CDR2 is SVGEGT. V trimming: 6 bases; J trimming: 2 bases; junction bases outside the gene matches: 11. CDR3 sequence reads: CASRAGQGAAGNQPQHF. CDR3 bases: TGTGCCAGCAGGGCGGGACAGGGAGCGGCCGGCAATCAGCCCCAGCATTTT.

Of note for this clonotype: At one end, the junction sequence differs from germline, possibly due to a read error. V and J are TRBV12-3 or TRBV12-4 and TRBJ1-3; D is possibly TRBD1 (6 bases). There are 14 residues in the CDR3. The CDR3, as DNA: TGTGCCAGCAGGATGGCAGGGGTAGGAAGCACCATATATTTT. Amino acid sequence: CASRMAGVGSTIYF.

This chain uses TRBV20-1 with TRBJ2-7, with D unclear. This CDR3 is 13 amino acids long. Trimming left V 5 bases short and J 2 bases short, with 13 bases between. Germline CDR1 reads DFQATT; CDR2 reads SNEGSKA (reference sequence). The CDR3 spells CSAPGTDTYEQYF. Here the CDR3 DNA reads TGCAGTGCTCCCGGCACCGACACCTACGAGCAGTACTTC.

This clonotype was seen at least ten times. V gene TRBV20-1 combines with J gene TRBJ2-7, with 16 nucleotides matching TRBD2. From germline, CDR1 is DFQATT and CDR2 SNEGSKA (reference sequence). There are 17 residues in the CDR3. Germline trimming cut 0 bases from V and 7 bases from J; bases unmatched to any gene: 9. This CDR3 reads CSARDYGTSGRAREQYF. For the CDR3, the DNA is TGCAGTGCTAGAGATTACGGGACTAGCGGGAGGGCTCGGGAGCAGTACTTC.